This T cell receptor beta chain is drawn from a study of blood T cell repertoires in COVID-19. Turning to the study itself: Acute-phase and convalescent COVID-19 samples originated in the United States, Italy and Spain. Sources were T cells, B-cell-depleted T cells, or PBMCs; the material itself was cDNA or gDNA.

V lost 5 bases, J lost 5 bases, and 16 bases lay in between. The V gene's germline CDR1 is SEHNR and CDR2 FQNEAQ (reference sequence). The CDR3 is 14 residues long. As processed by the authors: Counts of nucleated cells, estimated from reference gene primer amplification, were obtained. This table comes from immunoSEQ multiplex PCR, and its TCRdb copy is limited to in-frame clones, with some not included. Clonal size and the V and J genes are those of that table, whereas D and trimming came from the DNA. The sample lists approximately 82,000 clones; roughly 80% were seen once. The rearrangement joins TRBV7-9 to TRBJ2-7, with D possibly being TRBD1 (6 bases). The TCR was taken from a woman between 65 and 79 years old with acute or convalescent COVID-19. The source material was peripheral blood. The CDR3 reads CASSITTGSDEQYF. The CDR3 DNA reads TGTGCCAGCAGCATTACCACAGGGTCCGACGAGCAGTACTTC.